The 3 T cell receptor beta chains below come from one sample, sequenced in a study of shared clonotypes between healthy human individuals. TCRdb's table, derived via immunoSEQ multiplex PCR, lists solely in-frame clones and lacks some. The table has about 710,000 clones, approximately 73% seen once. The source material was memory CD4+ T cells sorted from blood. Subset in this sample: CD45RA-negative fraction. The receptors come from a woman in her thirties in good health.

This clone was detected once. The chain combines TRBV7-9 with TRBJ2-3, with D possibly matching TRBD2 (6 bases). This CDR3 is 15 amino acids long. The germline V gene encodes CDR1 SEHNR and CDR2 FQNEAQ (reference sequence). V lost 3 bases and J 0 bases, leaving 10 bases between the germline ends. This CDR3 reads CASSLDYLSTDTQYF. CDR3 coding DNA: TGTGCCAGCAGCTTGGACTACCTTAGCACAGATACGCAGTATTTT.

The chain employs TRBV28 and TRBJ1-2, with D hard to call. Germline V gene sequence: CDR1 MDHEN, CDR2 SYDVKM. The CDR3 runs 14 residues. V lost 7 bases and J 4 bases, leaving 16 bases between the germline ends. DNA for the CDR3: TGTGCCAGCAACTACTGGAGGACCTCCTATGGCTACACCTTC. It specifies CASNYWRTSYGYTF.

V gene TRBV18 combines with J gene TRBJ2-7, with D maybe TRBD1 (6 bases). V was trimmed by 6 bases and J by 5 bases, leaving 17 bases between them. Germline CDR1 reads KGHSH; CDR2 reads LQKENI. The CDR3 totals 14 residues. The DNA for the CDR3 is TGTGCCAGCTCTCAGGGCGCCAGGGGCAACGAGCAGTACTTC. It codes for CASSQGARGNEQYF.